This entry features one T cell receptor beta chain sequence. The antigen remains unidentified. The sample comes from a study of OX40 agonist ivuxolimab in advanced cancers. Study background: Those enrolled were roughly 80% male, with a mean age of roughly 62 years and ages from about 20 to 85. General study findings and limits: CD4+ T cells averaged fewer expanded clones than CD8+ T cells. Antigen specificity remained undetermined for the expanded peripheral T cells.

Clones were read by immunoSEQ multiplex PCR, and TCRdb kept only the in-frame ones, dropping some. The profile covers 42,000 or so clones, with more than 80% appearing a single time and 2.6% taken by the ten largest. Germline V gene data show CDR1 as SGHTS and CDR2 as YDEGEE. Trimming left V 3 bases short and J 7 bases short, with 11 bases between. This CDR3 spans 13 amino acids. The receptor was derived from an adult with an advanced solid tumor such as melanoma, head and neck, liver or kidney cancer. The input for sequencing was CD4+ or CD8+ T cells sorted from blood, taken in a trial of the OX40 agonist ivuxolimab. The rearrangement links TRBV5-8 to TRBJ1-5; D is ambiguous. The CDR3 reads CASSSDWTQPQHF. As DNA, the CDR3 is TGTGCCAGCAGCTCGGACTGGACCCAGCCCCAGCATTTT. Variable domain in full (rest from reference TRBV5-8 and TRBJ1-5): EAGVTQSPTHLIKTRGQQATLRCSPISGHTSVYWYQQALGLGLQFLLWYDEGEERNRGNFPPRFSGRQFPNYSSELNVNALELEDSALYLCASSSDWTQPQHFGDGTRLSIL.